The clone carrying this TCR beta chain was seen a handful of times. Its target is not known. Expressed TCRB transcripts were sequenced because the entire RNA isolate underwent reverse transcription. The data were produced by immunoSEQ multiplex PCR, yet TCRdb's version contains in-frame clones alone and is incomplete. The sample yields about 700,000 clones, around 15% seen once. The data stem from a study of beta chain features in type 1 diabetes. Trimming cost V 0 bases and J 6 bases, with 15 bases left between them. The CDR3 is 15 amino acids. Germline V gene lookup returns CDR1 GTSNPN and CDR2 SVGIG (reference sequence). Study results and limitations: Shorter TCRB CDR3s, moderately but significantly so, marked every one of the four CD4+ subsets in Type 1 diabetes patients.

J is TRBJ1-5 and V is TRBV30, with a weak D call TRBD1 (5 bases). The specimen sequenced was naive CD4+ T cells from blood. This clonotype was obtained from a man between 18 and 35 years old with type 1 diabetes. The CDR3 sequence is CAWSVGAVVSQPQHF. The CDR3 region has the DNA TGTGCCTGGAGTGTCGGGGCAGTTGTTAGTCAGCCCCAGCATTTT.